Detailed here is one T cell receptor beta chain. What it binds is not known. A multiplex PCR was run with 60 Vbeta primers and 13 Jbeta primers. The data were produced by immunoSEQ multiplex PCR, yet TCRdb's version contains in-frame clones alone and is incomplete. The table lists about 93,000 clones, 70% to 85% of them singletons, with around 3.8% in the top ten. This entry belongs to a study of cytomegalovirus exposure and HLA in healthy donors. This CDR3 is built from 14 residues. Germline CDR1 SGHTA, CDR2 FQGTGA. V gave up 6 bases and J gave up 9 bases; unmatched junction bases: 10. The study's findings and limits: While the bulk of TCR sequences proved rare, some public TCRs turned up in many donors.

The J gene is TRBJ2-1, the V gene TRBV7-3; 8 nucleotides line up with TRBD2. Sequenced input: PBMCs. This receptor was obtained from a man aged 45-65 years in good health and CMV-seronegative. The CDR3 loop is CASSLAGPLGEQFF. DNA of the CDR3: TGTGCCAGCAGTCTAGCGGGCCCTTTGGGTGAGCAGTTCTTC. Variable domain in full (rest from reference TRBV7-3 and TRBJ2-1): GAGVSQTPSNKVTEKGKYVELRCDPISGHTALYWYRQSLGQGPEFLIYFQGTGAADDSGLPNDRFFAVRPEGSVSTLKIQRTERGDSAVYLCASSLAGPLGEQFFGPGTRLTVL.